These 27 T cell receptor beta chains share one sample of origin, sequenced in a study of shared clonotypes between healthy human individuals. The assay was immunoSEQ multiplex PCR, and TCRdb's table has in-frame clones only and misses some. The repertoire holds more than 550,000 clones, with over 55% as singletons. Sequenced: memory CD4+ T cells sorted from blood. Subset given: CD45RA-negative fraction. These receptors all stem from a woman in her twenties or thirties in good health.

The rearrangement joins TRBV7-9 to TRBJ2-1; 9 bases agree with TRBD2. Trimming took 6 bases from V and 5 from J; bases not matched to a gene: 11. This CDR3 is 16 amino acids long. CDR1 is SEHNR and CDR2 is FQNEAQ in the germline V gene (reference sequence). The CDR3 here is CASREVGTSKNNEQFF. The CDR3 region has the DNA TGTGCCAGCAGAGAAGTCGGGACTAGCAAGAACAATGAGCAGTTCTTC.

The count of this clone is one. The chain links TRBV15 to TRBJ1-1; D remains ambiguous. V dropped 0 bases and J dropped 7 bases, with 9 bases sitting between them. The V gene's germline CDR1 is LNHNV and CDR2 YYDKDF (reference sequence). This CDR3 has 13 residues. The CDR3 DNA reads TGTGCCACCAGCAGAGAGTTGTCGAGTGAAGCTTTCTTT. Protein product: CATSRELSSEAFF.

This chain links TRBV19 with TRBJ2-6, with 7 bases aligning to TRBD2. Trimming took 7 bases from V and 0 from J; bases not matched to a gene: 12. Germline V gene lookup returns CDR1 LNHDA and CDR2 SQIVND (reference sequence). The CDR3 spans 18 residues. The CDR3 loop reads CASNNASGLRSGANVLTF. The CDR3 nucleotides read TGTGCCAGTAATAACGCTAGCGGCCTCCGCTCTGGGGCCAACGTCCTGACTTTC. The whole variable domain, remainder taken from reference TRBV19 and TRBJ2-6, is DGGITQSPKYLFRKEGQNVTLSCEQNLNHDAMYWYRQDPGQGLRLIYYSQIVNDFQKGDIAEGYSVSREKKESFPLTVTSAQKNPTAFYLCASNNASGLRSGANVLTFGAGSRLTVL.

The rearrangement uses TRBV5-1 and TRBJ2-5, with 7 bases that match TRBD1. The CDR3 consists of 15 residues. CDR1 SGHRS and CDR2 YFSETQ come from the germline V gene. The J segment lost 0 bases and the V segment lost 4 bases, leaving 6 bases of the junction unmatched. CDR3 protein: CASSTNRGYQETQYF. CDR3 DNA: TGCGCCAGCAGCACCAACAGGGGCTACCAAGAGACCCAGTACTTC.

This clone was counted a single time. The chain links TRBV6-5 to TRBJ2-7; D is unresolved. Germline CDR1 MNHEY, CDR2 SVGAGI. V lost 5 bases and J 7 bases, leaving 9 bases between the germline ends. The CDR3 is 11 residues long. The DNA of the CDR3 is TGTGCCAGCAGTGATGTTCGGGAGCAGTACTTC. This gives the protein CASSDVREQYF.

This clone was counted at least ten times. This rearrangement joins TRBV19 to TRBJ1-5; 7 nucleotides match TRBD1. The germline V gene has CDR1 LNHDA and CDR2 SQIVND (reference sequence). Trimming cost V 5 bases and J 2 bases; bases outside gene matches: 9. The CDR3 runs 16 residues. The CDR3 region is CASSARQGVGNQPQHF. CDR3 DNA sequence: TGTGCCAGTAGTGCACGACAGGGTGTCGGCAATCAGCCCCAGCATTTT.

CDR3 bases: TGTGCCAGCAGGAACGATCAGGGGGCTTTTCAGCCCCAGCATTTT. Its protein is CASRNDQGAFQPQHF. The chain links TRBV2 to TRBJ1-5; 8 bases agree with TRBD1. V lost 6 bases to trimming and J lost 6 bases; unmatched junction nucleotides: 10. Germline V CDR1 and CDR2: SNHLY, FYNNEI. This CDR3 region has 15 residues.

About this clone: An end of the junction does not agree with germline; a read error may underlie this. The CDR3 loop reads CASTLQGDSYEQYF. Here the CDR3 DNA reads TGTGCCAGCACCTTACAGGGGGACTCCTACGAGCAGTACTTC. The chain employs TRBV7-3 and TRBJ2-7; 8 positions match TRBD1. Germline V lookup: CDR1 SGHTA, CDR2 FQGTGA. This CDR3 is 14 amino acids long.

J is TRBJ1-3 and V is TRBV19; no clear D. In germline, CDR1 is LNHDA, CDR2 SQIVND (reference sequence). CDR3 length equals 14 residues. The V gene lost 9 bases and the J gene lost 4 bases, with 16 bases spanning the gap. The CDR3 loop reads CASSRRASGNTIYF. The CDR3 region has the DNA TGTGCCAGCAGTCGAAGGGCTTCAGGAAACACCATATATTTT.

This clone was seen more than once but under ten times. V gene TRBV27 combines with J gene TRBJ2-3; D is possibly TRBD2 (6 bases). This CDR3 has 16 residues. The germline V and J ends were trimmed by 6 bases and 5 bases, with 21 bases remaining between them. Germline V gives CDR1 MNHEY, CDR2 SMNVEV (reference sequence). This CDR3 reads CASRELAGRKRDTQYF. In nucleotides, the CDR3 is TGTGCCAGCAGAGAACTAGCTGGGAGAAAGCGAGATACGCAGTATTTT.

The chain couples TRBV11-2 to TRBJ2-1; 7 bases fit TRBD1. The length of the CDR3 is 13 residues. CDR1 and CDR2 (germline): SGHAT, FQNNGV. Trimming cost V 5 bases and J 7 bases; bases outside gene matches: 5. This CDR3 is CASSIGDSNEQFF. DNA of the CDR3: TGTGCCAGCAGCATCGGGGACAGTAATGAGCAGTTCTTC.

The J gene is TRBJ2-5, the V gene TRBV5-1; D may be TRBD1 (5 bases). CDR3 length: 14 residues. The V and J ends lost 0 bases and 5 bases respectively, with 11 bases between them. CDR1 and CDR2 (germline): SGHRS, YFSETQ. CDR3 nucleotide sequence: TGCGCCAGCAGCTTGGGACATGGGGCGGAGACCCAGTACTTC. It codes for CASSLGHGAETQYF.

V usage is TRBV7-9 and J usage is TRBJ1-5, with D possibly matching TRBD1 (6 bases). The CDR3 covers 14 residues. Trimming removed 2 bases from V and 7 bases from J, with 12 bases in between. The germline V gene encodes CDR1 SEHNR and CDR2 FQNEAQ (reference sequence). The CDR3 reads CASSLTGSGQPQHF. CDR3 DNA: TGTGCCAGCAGCTTAACAGGGTCGGGACAGCCCCAGCATTTT.

The gene calls are TRBV11-3 and TRBJ1-3; D is ambiguous. Trimming pared 5 bases from V and 3 bases from J, leaving 11 bases between. The CDR3 runs 14 residues. Germline lookup yields CDR1 SGHNT and CDR2 YENEEA. The DNA for the CDR3 is TGTGCCAGCAGCCCGGACGGCAATGGAAACACCATATATTTT. This codes for CASSPDGNGNTIYF.

The chain carries TRBV5-8 and TRBJ1-5, with D perhaps TRBD1 (6 bases). The CDR3 sequence is 15 residues long. The ends were cut back, 4 bases at V and 6 bases at J, with 17 bases in the middle. CDR1 is SGHTS, CDR2 YDEGEE, per germline. The CDR3 loop is CASSPYESGAQPQHF. The CDR3 region has the DNA TGTGCCAGCAGCCCCTACGAATCGGGGGCTCAGCCCCAGCATTTT.

This clone showed up just a few times. The J gene is TRBJ1-4, the V gene TRBV28; 9 bases align to TRBD1. Trimming at V came to 3 bases and at J to 2 bases, leaving 4 bases not matched to a gene. The CDR3 is 16 residues long. The germline gives CDR1 MDHEN, CDR2 SYDVKM. The CDR3 nucleotides read TGTGCCAGCAGTTTCTCTGGGACAGGGACTAATGAAAAACTGTTTTTT. Translating it yields CASSFSGTGTNEKLFF.

The chain combines TRBV5-1 with TRBJ1-2; D is possibly TRBD1 (5 bases). The V end lost 3 bases, the J end lost 5 bases, and 17 bases lay between the germline ends. CDR1 and CDR2 (germline): SGHRS, YFSETQ. This CDR3 has 15 amino acids. The CDR3 region is CASSWARRADYGYTF. The DNA of the CDR3 is TGCGCCAGCAGCTGGGCGCGCAGGGCAGATTATGGCTACACCTTC. The whole variable domain, filled in from reference TRBV5-1 and TRBJ1-2, reads KAGVTQTPRYLIKTRGQQVTLSCSPISGHRSVSWYQQTPGQGLQFLFEYFSETQRNKGNFPGRFSGRQFSNSRSEMNVSTLELGDSALYLCASSWARRADYGYTFGSGTRLTVV.

This clone was counted a few times. V and J are TRBV14 and TRBJ2-2; D may be TRBD1 (6 bases). V was shortened by 4 bases and J by 5 bases, with 11 bases between the two germline ends. CDR1 and CDR2 from the germline V gene are SGHDN and FVKESK. The CDR3 has 14 amino acids. The CDR3 spells CASSPGTLTGELFF. The CDR3 DNA reads as TGTGCCAGCAGCCCCGGGACACTTACCGGGGAGCTGTTTTTT.

V and J are TRBV28 and TRBJ1-3, with TRBD1 as a possible D gene (5 bases). This CDR3 is built from 14 residues. Germline lookup yields CDR1 MDHEN and CDR2 SYDVKM. V was trimmed by 6 bases and J by 4 bases, leaving 13 bases between them. The CDR3 DNA follows: TGTGCCAGCAGCAAACCAGGGTTCGGAAACACCATATATTTT. It encodes CASSKPGFGNTIYF.

This clone was picked up many times. This chain connects TRBV28 to TRBJ2-3; no reliable D call. The CDR3 consists of 13 residues. The V gene lost 4 bases and the J gene lost 8 bases, with 13 bases spanning the gap. Germline V gene sequence: CDR1 MDHEN, CDR2 SYDVKM. The CDR3 region has the DNA TGTGCCAGCAGTTCACGCCGGTGGGGTACGCAGTATTTT. Its protein product is CASSSRRWGTQYF.

The chain links TRBV27 to TRBJ2-7, with 9 positions matching TRBD2. The V gene's germline CDR1 is MNHEY and CDR2 SMNVEV (reference sequence). CDR3 length: 16 amino acids. J lost 5 bases, V lost 3 bases, and 11 bases had no gene match. The CDR3 loop is CASSLRWASGANEQYF. CDR3 coding DNA: TGTGCCAGCAGTTTGAGGTGGGCTAGCGGGGCCAACGAGCAGTACTTC.

Ten or more counts support this clone. This chain links TRBV5-6 with TRBJ2-1; D ambiguous. V lost 4 bases and J 10 bases, leaving 21 bases between the germline ends. Germline CDR1 and CDR2: SGHDT and YYEEEE. There are 15 residues in the CDR3. CDR3 in DNA: TGTGCCAGCAGCCCATTGACCGTTCCCACTCGGGAGCAGTTCTTC. Translation: CASSPLTVPTREQFF.

The chain employs TRBV11-2 and TRBJ2-5, with D unresolved. CDR3 length: 13 amino acids. V lost 4 bases, J lost 4 bases, and 10 bases lay in between. CDR1 is SGHAT and CDR2 is FQNNGV in the germline V gene. The chain's CDR3 is CASSYGIVETQYF. The CDR3 DNA reads TGTGCCAGCAGCTATGGGATCGTAGAGACCCAGTACTTC.

This clone was detected a few times. CDR3 sequence: CASTSARGPGNTIYF. The CDR3 DNA reads TGTGCCAGCACCTCGGCCCGAGGGCCTGGAAACACCATATATTTT. The chain recombines TRBV6-1 with TRBJ1-3; the D is unclear. Germline-derived CDR1 and CDR2 are MNHNS and SASEGT. There are 15 residues in the CDR3. V lost 7 bases and J lost 2, with 15 bases in between.

The sample holds a few counts of this clone. This specimen includes other DNA sequences encoding the same CDR3. The genes are TRBV18 and TRBJ1-5; D remains ambiguous. The length of the CDR3 is 13 residues. Germline CDR1 and CDR2: KGHSH and LQKENI. Trimming stripped 2 bases from V and 4 bases from J, with 6 bases between. The CDR3 protein is CASSPGRNQPQHF. CDR3 coding DNA: TGTGCCAGCTCACCAGGCAGGAATCAGCCCCAGCATTTT.

The chain has TRBV7-2 and TRBJ1-5, with 8 bases that match TRBD1. Germline CDR1 and CDR2: SGHTA and FQGNSA. The CDR3 has 14 residues. J lost 8 bases, V lost 5 bases, and 8 bases had no gene match. The CDR3 coding sequence is TGTGCCAGCAGCACAGGACAGGGAGTTAAGCCCCAGCATTTT. As protein: CASSTGQGVKPQHF.

The chain links TRBV15 to TRBJ2-5; D is ambiguous. Germline values: CDR1 LNHNV, CDR2 YYDKDF (reference sequence). The CDR3 totals 12 residues. Trimming removed 3 bases at V and 0 bases at J, with 2 bases between. CDR3 in amino acids: CATSSHQETQYF. The DNA for the CDR3 is TGTGCCACCAGCAGCCACCAAGAGACCCAGTACTTC.